This T cell receptor beta chain was retrieved from a study of cytomegalovirus exposure and HLA in healthy donors. About the study: Early on, a data release was issued that held some 91 million unique TCRs from HLA-typed donors.

PCR primers comprised 60 Vbeta and 13 Jbeta primers. Produced via immunoSEQ multiplex PCR; TCRdb's table is partial and in-frame only. The sample holds approximately 110,000 clones, 77% seen once. Trimming removed 1 base from V and 7 bases from J, with 16 bases in between. The CDR3 covers 15 residues. Germline V gene data show CDR1 as SGHTA and CDR2 as FQGNSA. The sequence came from a woman between 35 and 50 years old in good health and CMV-seropositive. This chain links TRBV7-2 with TRBJ1-1; tentatively, D is TRBD1 (5 bases). Sequencing was performed on PBMCs. CDR3 loop: CASSLDWAGGGEAFF. The DNA for the CDR3 is TGTGCCAGCAGCTTAGACTGGGCGGGGGGTGGTGAAGCTTTCTTT.